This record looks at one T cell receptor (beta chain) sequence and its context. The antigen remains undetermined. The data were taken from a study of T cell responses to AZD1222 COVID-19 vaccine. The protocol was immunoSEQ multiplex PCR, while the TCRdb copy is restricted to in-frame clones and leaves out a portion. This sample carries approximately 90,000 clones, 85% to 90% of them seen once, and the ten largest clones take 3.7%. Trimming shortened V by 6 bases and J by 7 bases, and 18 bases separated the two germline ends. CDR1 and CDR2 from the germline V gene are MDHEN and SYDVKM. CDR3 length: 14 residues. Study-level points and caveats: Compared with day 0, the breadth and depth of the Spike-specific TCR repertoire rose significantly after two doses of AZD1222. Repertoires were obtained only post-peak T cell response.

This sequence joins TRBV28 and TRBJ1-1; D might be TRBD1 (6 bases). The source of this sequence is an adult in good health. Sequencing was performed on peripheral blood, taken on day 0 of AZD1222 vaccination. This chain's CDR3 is CASREQGRSSEAFF. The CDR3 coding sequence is TGTGCCAGCAGGGAACAGGGACGGAGTAGTGAAGCTTTCTTT.